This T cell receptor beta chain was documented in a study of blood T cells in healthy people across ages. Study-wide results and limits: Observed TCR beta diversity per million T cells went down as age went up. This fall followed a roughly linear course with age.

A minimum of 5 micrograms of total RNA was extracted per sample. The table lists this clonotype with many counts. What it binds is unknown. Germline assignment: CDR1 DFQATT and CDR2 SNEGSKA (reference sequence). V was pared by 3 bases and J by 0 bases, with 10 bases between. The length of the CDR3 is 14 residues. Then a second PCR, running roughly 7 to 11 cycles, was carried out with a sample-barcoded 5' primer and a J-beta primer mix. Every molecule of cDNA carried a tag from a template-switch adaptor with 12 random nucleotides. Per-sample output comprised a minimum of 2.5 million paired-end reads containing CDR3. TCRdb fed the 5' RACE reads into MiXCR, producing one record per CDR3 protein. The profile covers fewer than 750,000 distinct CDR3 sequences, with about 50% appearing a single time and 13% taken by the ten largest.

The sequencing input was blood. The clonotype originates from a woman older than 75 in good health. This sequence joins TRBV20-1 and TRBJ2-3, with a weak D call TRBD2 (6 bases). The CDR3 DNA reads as TGCAGTGCTAGCCGGGGGACTAGCACAGATACGCAGTATTTT. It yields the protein CSASRGTSTDTQYF.